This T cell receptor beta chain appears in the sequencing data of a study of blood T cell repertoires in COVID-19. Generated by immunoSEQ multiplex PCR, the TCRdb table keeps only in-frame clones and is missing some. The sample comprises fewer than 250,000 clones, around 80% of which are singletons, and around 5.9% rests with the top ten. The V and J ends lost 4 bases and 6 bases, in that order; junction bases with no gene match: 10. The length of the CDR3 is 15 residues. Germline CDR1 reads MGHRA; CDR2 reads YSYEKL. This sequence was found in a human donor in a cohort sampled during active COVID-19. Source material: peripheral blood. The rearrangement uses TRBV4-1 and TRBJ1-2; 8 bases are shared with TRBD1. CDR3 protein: CASSLASGGENGYTF. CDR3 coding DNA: TGCGCCAGCAGCCTAGCCTCAGGGGGCGAGAATGGCTACACCTTC.